This T cell receptor beta chain was captured by sequencing in a study of monozygotic twins with inflammatory bowel disease. Study observations and caveats: IBD patients exhibited fewer clonotypes shared with other individuals than healthy twins, particularly with disease activity. The results supported no single strong signal or clonotype associated with IBD.

Every TCR library consumed 3500 ng of total RNA. TCRdb reprocessed the 5' RACE reads and stores each CDR3 protein as one record, lacking DNA. The sample includes about 210,000 distinct CDR3 sequences. Points on this clonotype: The antigen remains unidentified.

Sequenced: blood. This receptor was obtained from a human donor with ulcerative colitis or Crohn's disease, or a healthy co-twin of an affected twin (not recorded which).

The CDR3 protein is CAIETGYNEQYF. The chain employs TRBV10-3 and TRBJ2-7; with no DNA, the TCRdb D assignment of TRBD1 cannot be verified. Germline CDR1 reads ENHRY; CDR2 reads SYGVKD. The CDR3 runs 12 residues.